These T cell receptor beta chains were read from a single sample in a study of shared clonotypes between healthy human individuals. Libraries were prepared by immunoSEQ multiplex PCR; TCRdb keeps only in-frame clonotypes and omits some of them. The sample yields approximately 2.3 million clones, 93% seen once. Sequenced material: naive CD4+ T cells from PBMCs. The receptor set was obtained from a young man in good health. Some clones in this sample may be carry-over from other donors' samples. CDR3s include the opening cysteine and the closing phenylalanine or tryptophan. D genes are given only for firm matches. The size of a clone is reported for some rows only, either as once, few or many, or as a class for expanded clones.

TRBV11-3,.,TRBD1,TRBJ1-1,TGTGCCAGCAGCTTAGCCGGACAGGGTAACACTGAAGCTTTCTTT,CASSLAGQGNTEAFF
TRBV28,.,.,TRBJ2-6,TGTGCCAGCACTCCGTGGGGGTCTGGGGCCAACGTCCTGACTTTC,CASTPWGSGANVLTF
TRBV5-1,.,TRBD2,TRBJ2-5,TGCGCCAGCAGCTCTTTGACTAGCGGGAGTATGGAGACCCAGTACTTC,CASSSLTSGSMETQYF
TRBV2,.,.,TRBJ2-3,TGTGCCAGCAGGGTTTTAGGTACGCAGTATTTT,CASRVLGTQYF
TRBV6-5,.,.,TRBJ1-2,TGTGCCAGCAGTTACTTGGCTGCGCAGGGCTACACCTTC,CASSYLAAQGYTF
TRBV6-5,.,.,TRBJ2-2,TGTGCCAGCAGAAGTTGGGAGTCCGGGGAGCTGTTTTTT,CASRSWESGELFF
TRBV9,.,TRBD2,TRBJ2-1,TGTGCCAGCAGTCGTAGTTGGCGGGAGTGGCCCTACAATGAGCAGTTCTTC,CASSRSWREWPYNEQFF
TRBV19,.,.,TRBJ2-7,TGTGCCAGTAGTATCTCTGTATTCTCCTACGAGCAGTACTTC,CASSISVFSYEQYF
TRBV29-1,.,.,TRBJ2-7,TGCAGCACTCGACAGACCTCTGAGGAGCAGTACTTC,CSTRQTSEEQYF
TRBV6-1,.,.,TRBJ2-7,TGTGCCAGCAGTGAAGCGCTTCGGGGCTACGAGCAGTACTTC,CASSEALRGYEQYF
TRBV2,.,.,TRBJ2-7,TGTGCCAGCAGTGAAGTTGGGGTGGAGTACTTC,CASSEVGVEYF
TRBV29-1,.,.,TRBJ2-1,TGCAGCGCTAGGACCGGGATCAATGAGCAGTTCTTC,CSARTGINEQFF
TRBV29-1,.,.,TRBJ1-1,TGCAGCGTGAACAGTTGGAACACTGAAGCTTTCTTT,CSVNSWNTEAFF
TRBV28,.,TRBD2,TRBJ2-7,TGTGCCAGCAGACCCCGGACTAGCTCTGACGAGCAGTACTTC,CASRPRTSSDEQYF
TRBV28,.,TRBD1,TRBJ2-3,TGTGCCAGCAGCTCATATACCGGGACAGGGGGCCAAGGTACGCAGTATTTT,CASSSYTGTGGQGTQYF
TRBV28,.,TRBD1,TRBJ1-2,TGTGCCAGCAGGAGCGGGACAGGGCTCGGCTACACCTTC,CASRSGTGLGYTF
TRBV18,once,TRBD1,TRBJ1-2,TGTGCCAGCTCTCTCCGACAGGGTATCTATGGCTACACCTTC,CASSLRQGIYGYTF
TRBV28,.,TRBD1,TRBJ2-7,TGTGCCAGCAGGCCAACCGGGACAGGGGGAAACGAGCAGTACTTC,CASRPTGTGGNEQYF
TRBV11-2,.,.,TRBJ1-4,TGTGCCAGCAGCCCCCTGGCAGGGGCACCGAATGAAAAACTGTTTTTT,CASSPLAGAPNEKLFF
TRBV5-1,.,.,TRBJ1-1,TGCGCCAGCAGGGGGACACTTGAAGCTTTCTTT,CASRGTLEAFF
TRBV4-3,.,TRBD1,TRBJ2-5,TGCGCCAGCAGCCAAGACGCGACAGGGTTCCCAGAGACCCAGTACTTC,CASSQDATGFPETQYF
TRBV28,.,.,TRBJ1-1,TGTGCCAGCAGCCTCGGACGGTATGAAGCTTTCTTT,CASSLGRYEAFF
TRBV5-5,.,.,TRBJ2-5,TGTGCCAGCAGCTTTCTGGGGTTTGAGACCCAGTACTTC,CASSFLGFETQYF
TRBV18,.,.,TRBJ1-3,TGTGCCAGCTCACCAAGTCGGGAATGGACCTCTGGAAACACCATATATTTT,CASSPSREWTSGNTIYF
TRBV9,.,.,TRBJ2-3,TGTGCCAGCAGCGCCCGGGACGTCGCAGATACGCAGTATTTT,CASSARDVADTQYF
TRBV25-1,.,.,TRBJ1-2,TGTGCCAGCAGTGACAACTATGGCTACACCTTC,CASSDNYGYTF
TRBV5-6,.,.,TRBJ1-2,TGTGCCAGCAGCTTTCTAGGAGGGGGCTATGGCTACACCTTC,CASSFLGGGYGYTF
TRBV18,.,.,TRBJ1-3,TGTGCCAGCTCACCGAACCAAGGGAACACCATATATTTT,CASSPNQGNTIYF
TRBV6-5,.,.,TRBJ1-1,TGTGCCAGCAGTTACTCCTCATCAGGGAGCGCTGAAGCTTTCTTT,CASSYSSSGSAEAFF
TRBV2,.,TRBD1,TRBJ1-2,TGTGCCAGCAGTTCAGAGACAGGGCGGCACTATGGCTACACCTTC,CASSSETGRHYGYTF
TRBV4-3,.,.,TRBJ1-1,TGCGCCAGCAGCCAGCACAGGAACACTGAAGCTTTCTTT,CASSQHRNTEAFF
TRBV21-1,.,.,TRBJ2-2,TGTGCCAGCGGAGCGATCGCTCCCATTAACACCGGGGAGCTGTTTTTT,CASGAIAPINTGELFF
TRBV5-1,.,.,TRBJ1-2,TGCGCCAGCAGCTTGGCACCCCTCAGGGGCTACACCTTC,CASSLAPLRGYTF
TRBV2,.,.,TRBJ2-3,TGTGCCAGCAGTGAACTGCGCGATACGCAGTATTTT,CASSELRDTQYF
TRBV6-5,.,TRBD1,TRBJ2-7,TGTGCCAGCATCGGACAGGGGGCGCGCGAGCAGTACTTC,CASIGQGAREQYF
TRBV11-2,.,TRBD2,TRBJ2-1,TGTGCCAGCAGCTCTACCCGGACTAGCGGGAAAGAGCAGTTCTTC,CASSSTRTSGKEQFF
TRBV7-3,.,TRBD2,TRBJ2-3,TGTGCCAGCAGCTCGGGACTAGCGGGAGCCGTTTCTAGCACAGATACGCAGTATTTT,CASSSGLAGAVSSTDTQYF
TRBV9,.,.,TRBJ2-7,TGTGCCAGCAGCGTAGTGCGAGGGCCGTCCCCTGGGGAGCAGTACTTC,CASSVVRGPSPGEQYF
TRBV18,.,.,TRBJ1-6,TGTGCCAGCTCACCGGCGGGGGATTCACCCCTCCACTTT,CASSPAGDSPLHF